This TCR beta chain stems from a study of human CD8 memory T cell subsets. The TCR beta sequencing libraries came from UMI-labeled 5' RACE. TCRdb re-called the 5' RACE reads; every CDR3 protein appears as one record, without DNA. The specimen's table records 6,000 or so distinct CDR3 sequences. Per the germline V gene, CDR1 is SQVTM and CDR2 is ANQGSEA. The CDR3 covers 11 residues. Its frequency marks this clonotype as medium-sized (0.01 to 0.1%). Among CD8+ T cells, TPEX were CCR7+ PD-1+ TIGIT+ early memory cells with exhausted-like traits. Sequencing input: CD8+ T cells from PBMCs. The rearrangement uses TRBV29-1 and TRBJ1-2. The clonotype originates from a human donor in good health. Here the CDR3 reads CSVEYGNGYTF. The variable domain in full, completed from reference TRBV29-1 and TRBJ1-2, reads SAVISQKPSRDICQRGTSLTIQCQVDSQVTMMFWYRQQPGQSLTLIATANQGSEATYESGFVIDKFPISRPNLTFSTLTVSNMSPEDSSIYLCSVEYGNGYTFGSGTRLTVV.